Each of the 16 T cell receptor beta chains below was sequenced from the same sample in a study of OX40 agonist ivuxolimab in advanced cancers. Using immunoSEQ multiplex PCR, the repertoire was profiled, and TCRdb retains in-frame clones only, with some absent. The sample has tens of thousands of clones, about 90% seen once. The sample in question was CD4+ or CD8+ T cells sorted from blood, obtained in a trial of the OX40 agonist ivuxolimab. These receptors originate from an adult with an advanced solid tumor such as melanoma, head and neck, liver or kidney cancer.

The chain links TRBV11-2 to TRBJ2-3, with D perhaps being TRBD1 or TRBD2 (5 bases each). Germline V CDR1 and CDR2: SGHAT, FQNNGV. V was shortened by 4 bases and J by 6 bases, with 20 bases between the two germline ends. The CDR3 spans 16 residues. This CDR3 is CASSSPGPQLSDTQYF. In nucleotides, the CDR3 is TGTGCCAGCAGCTCTCCGGGACCCCAACTCAGCGATACGCAGTATTTT.

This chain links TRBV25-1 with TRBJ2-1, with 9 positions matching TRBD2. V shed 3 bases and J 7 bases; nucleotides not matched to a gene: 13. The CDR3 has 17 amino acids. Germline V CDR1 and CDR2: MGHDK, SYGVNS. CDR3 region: CASSDWAGGPLRNEQFF. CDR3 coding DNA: TGTGCCAGCAGTGATTGGGCGGGAGGGCCGCTTAGGAATGAGCAGTTCTTC.

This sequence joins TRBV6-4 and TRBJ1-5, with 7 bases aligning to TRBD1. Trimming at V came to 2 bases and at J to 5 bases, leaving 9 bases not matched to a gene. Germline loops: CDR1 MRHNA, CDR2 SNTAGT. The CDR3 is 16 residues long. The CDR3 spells CASSDPAGGVDQPQHF. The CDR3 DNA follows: TGTGCCAGCAGTGACCCCGCAGGGGGGGTGGATCAGCCCCAGCATTTT.

The chain's CDR3 is CASSLEARYQETQYF. The CDR3 DNA reads as TGTGCCAGCAGCTTAGAAGCCCGGTATCAAGAGACCCAGTACTTC. The chain carries TRBV7-6 and TRBJ2-5; D gene unclear. The germline gives CDR1 SGHVS, CDR2 FNYEAQ. The V end lost 1 base, the J end lost 2 bases, and 11 bases lay between the germline ends. The CDR3 runs to 15 residues.

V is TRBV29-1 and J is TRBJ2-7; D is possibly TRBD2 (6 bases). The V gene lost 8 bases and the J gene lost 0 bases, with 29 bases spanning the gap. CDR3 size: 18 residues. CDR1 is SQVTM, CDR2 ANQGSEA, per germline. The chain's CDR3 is CSPPEIYLGLPSSYEQYF. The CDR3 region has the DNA TGCAGCCCACCCGAGATATATTTAGGACTACCAAGCTCCTACGAGCAGTACTTC.

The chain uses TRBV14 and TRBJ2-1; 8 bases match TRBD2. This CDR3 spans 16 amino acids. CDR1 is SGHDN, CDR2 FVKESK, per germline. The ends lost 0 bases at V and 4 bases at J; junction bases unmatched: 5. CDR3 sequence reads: CASSQDRGGPYNEQFF. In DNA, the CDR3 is TGTGCCAGCAGCCAAGATCGGGGGGGCCCGTACAATGAGCAGTTCTTC. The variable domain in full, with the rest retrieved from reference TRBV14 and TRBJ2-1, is EAGVTQFPSHSVIEKGQTVTLRCDPISGHDNLYWYRRVMGKEIKFLLHFVKESKQDESGMPNNRFLAERTGGTYSTLKVQPAELEDSGVYFCASSQDRGGPYNEQFFGPGTRLTVL.

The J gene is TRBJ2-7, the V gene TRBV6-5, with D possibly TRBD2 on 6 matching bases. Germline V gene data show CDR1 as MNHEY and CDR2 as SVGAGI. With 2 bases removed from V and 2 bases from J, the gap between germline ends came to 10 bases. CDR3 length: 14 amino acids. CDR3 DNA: TGTGCCAGCAGTTACGGGCGGGGCACCTACGAGCAGTACGTC. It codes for CASSYGRGTYEQYV.

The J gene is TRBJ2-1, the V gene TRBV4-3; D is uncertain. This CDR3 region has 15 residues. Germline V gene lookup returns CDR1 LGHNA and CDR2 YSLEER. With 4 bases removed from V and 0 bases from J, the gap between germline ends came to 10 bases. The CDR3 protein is CASSPRASSYNEQFF. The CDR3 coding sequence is TGCGCCAGCAGCCCCCGGGCGAGCTCCTACAATGAGCAGTTCTTC.

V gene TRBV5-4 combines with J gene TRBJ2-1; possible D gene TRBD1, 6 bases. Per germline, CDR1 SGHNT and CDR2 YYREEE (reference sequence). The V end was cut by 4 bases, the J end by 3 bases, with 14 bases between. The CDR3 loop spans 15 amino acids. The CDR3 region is CASSIRPGDYNEQFF. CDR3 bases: TGTGCCAGCAGCATACGTCCAGGGGACTACAATGAGCAGTTCTTC.

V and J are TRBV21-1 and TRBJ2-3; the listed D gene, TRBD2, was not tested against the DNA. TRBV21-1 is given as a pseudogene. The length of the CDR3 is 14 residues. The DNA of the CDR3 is TGTGCCTGGTCTCTAGCGGGAGCAGAAGATACGCAGTATTTT. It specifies CAWSLAGAEDTQYF.

For the CDR3, the DNA is TGTGCCAGCAAAGGGATGGACTACGAGCAGTACTTC. It is translated as CASKGMDYEQYF. The rearrangement uses TRBV7-9 and TRBJ2-7, with D uncertain. V gave up 7 bases and J gave up 3 bases, with 10 bases separating them. Germline V CDR1 and CDR2: SEHNR, FQNEAQ (reference sequence). This CDR3 spans 12 amino acids.

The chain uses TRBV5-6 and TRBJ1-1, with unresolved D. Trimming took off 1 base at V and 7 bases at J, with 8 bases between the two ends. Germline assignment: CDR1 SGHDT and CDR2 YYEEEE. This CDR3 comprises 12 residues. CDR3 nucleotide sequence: TGTGCCAGCAGCTTGTCTTTGGGTGAAGCTTTCTTT. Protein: CASSLSLGEAFF.

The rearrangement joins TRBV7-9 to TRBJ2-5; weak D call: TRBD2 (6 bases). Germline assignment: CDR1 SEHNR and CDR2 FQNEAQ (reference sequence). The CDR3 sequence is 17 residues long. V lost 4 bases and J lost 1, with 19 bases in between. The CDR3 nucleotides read TGTGCCAGCAGCTCCGGCGGAATTAGCGGTCTCCAAGAGACCCAGTACTTC. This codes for CASSSGGISGLQETQYF.

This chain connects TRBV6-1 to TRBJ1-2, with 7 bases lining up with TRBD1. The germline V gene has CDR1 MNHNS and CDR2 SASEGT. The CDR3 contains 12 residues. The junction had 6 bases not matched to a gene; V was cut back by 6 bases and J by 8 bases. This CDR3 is CASSPTGLGYTF. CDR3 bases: TGTGCCAGCAGCCCGACAGGGCTAGGCTACACCTTC.

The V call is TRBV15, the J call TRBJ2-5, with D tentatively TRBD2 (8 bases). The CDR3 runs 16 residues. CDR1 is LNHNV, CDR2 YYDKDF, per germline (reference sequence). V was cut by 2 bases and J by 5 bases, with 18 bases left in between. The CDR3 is CATSRPREGARETQYF. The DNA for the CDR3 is TGTGCCACCAGCAGACCACGGGAGGGGGCGCGGGAGACCCAGTACTTC.

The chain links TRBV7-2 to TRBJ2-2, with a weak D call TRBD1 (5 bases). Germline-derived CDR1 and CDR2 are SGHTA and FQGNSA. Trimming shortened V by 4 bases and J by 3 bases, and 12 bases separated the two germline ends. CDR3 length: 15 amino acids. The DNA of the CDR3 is TGTGCCAGCAGCTCCTTAGGGGCGCACACCGGGGAGCTGTTTTTT. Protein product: CASSSLGAHTGELFF.